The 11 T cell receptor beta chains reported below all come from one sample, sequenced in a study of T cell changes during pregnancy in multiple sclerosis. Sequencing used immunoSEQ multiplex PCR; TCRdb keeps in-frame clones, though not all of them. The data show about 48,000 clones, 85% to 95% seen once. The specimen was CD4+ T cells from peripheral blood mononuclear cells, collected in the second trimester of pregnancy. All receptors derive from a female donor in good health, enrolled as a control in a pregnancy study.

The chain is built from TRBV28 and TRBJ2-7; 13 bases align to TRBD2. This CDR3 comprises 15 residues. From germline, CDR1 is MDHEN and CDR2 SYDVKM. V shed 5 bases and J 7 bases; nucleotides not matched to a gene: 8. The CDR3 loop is CASSPNGLAGEEQYF. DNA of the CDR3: TGTGCCAGCAGTCCGAACGGACTAGCGGGAGAAGAGCAGTACTTC.

The CDR3 protein is CASSYDRGAARETQYF. DNA of the CDR3: TGTGCCAGCAGTTACGACCGGGGGGCGGCACGAGAGACCCAGTACTTC. The rearrangement links TRBV6-6 to TRBJ2-5, with a possible D match to TRBD2 (7 bases). Germline CDR1 MNHNY, CDR2 SVGAGI (reference sequence). This CDR3 is built from 16 residues. Trimming removed 2 bases from V and 4 bases from J, with 17 bases in between.

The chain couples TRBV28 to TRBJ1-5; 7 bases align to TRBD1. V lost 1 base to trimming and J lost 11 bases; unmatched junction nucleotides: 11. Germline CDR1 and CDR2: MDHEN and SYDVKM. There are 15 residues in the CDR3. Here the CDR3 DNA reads TGTGCCAGCAGTTTATCCGGGACAGTCCTCAAAGCCCAGCATTTT. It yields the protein CASSLSGTVLKAQHF.

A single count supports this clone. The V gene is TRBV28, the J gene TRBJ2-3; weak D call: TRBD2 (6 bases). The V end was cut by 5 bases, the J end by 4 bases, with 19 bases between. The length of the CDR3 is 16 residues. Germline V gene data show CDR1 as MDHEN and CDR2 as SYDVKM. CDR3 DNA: TGTGCCAGCAGTCCCCGCGGGACGCCTGGGGCAGATACGCAGTATTTT. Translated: CASSPRGTPGADTQYF.

CDR3 DNA: TGTGCCAGCAGTCCCCGCCGACAGGGATATAACTATGGCTACACCTTC. This codes for CASSPRRQGYNYGYTF. The chain is built from TRBV27 and TRBJ1-2; 7 bases are a match to TRBD1. V lost 5 bases, J lost 1 base, and 10 bases stayed unmatched. The CDR3 loop spans 16 amino acids. The germline gives CDR1 MNHEY, CDR2 SMNVEV (reference sequence).

The CDR3 DNA reads as TGTGCCAGCAGTTTATGGGAAATGACAGGGAATGAAAAACTGTTTTTT. Protein sequence: CASSLWEMTGNEKLFF. The V and J genes are TRBV28 and TRBJ1-4; TRBD1 agrees at 7 bases. The junction had 6 bases not matched to a gene; V was cut back by 0 bases and J by 5 bases. This CDR3 is built from 16 residues. CDR1 MDHEN and CDR2 SYDVKM come from the germline V gene.

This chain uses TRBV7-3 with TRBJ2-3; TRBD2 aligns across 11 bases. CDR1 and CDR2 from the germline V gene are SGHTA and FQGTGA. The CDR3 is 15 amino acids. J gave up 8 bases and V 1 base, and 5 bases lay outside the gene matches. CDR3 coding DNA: TGTGCCAGCAGCTTAAATATAGCGGGAGGGGGTACGCAGTATTTT. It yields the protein CASSLNIAGGGTQYF.

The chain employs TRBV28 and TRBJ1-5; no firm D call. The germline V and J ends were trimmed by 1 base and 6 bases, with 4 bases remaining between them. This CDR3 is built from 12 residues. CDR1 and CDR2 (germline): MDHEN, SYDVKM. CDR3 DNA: TGTGCCAGCAGTTTATATATTCAGCCCCAGCATTTT. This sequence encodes CASSLYIQPQHF.

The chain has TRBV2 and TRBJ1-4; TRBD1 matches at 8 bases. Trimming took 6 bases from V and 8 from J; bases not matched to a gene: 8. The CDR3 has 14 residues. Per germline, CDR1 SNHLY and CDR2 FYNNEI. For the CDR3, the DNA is TGTGCCAGCAGGAAGGACAGGGCGCCAGAAAAACTGTTTTTT. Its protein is CASRKDRAPEKLFF.

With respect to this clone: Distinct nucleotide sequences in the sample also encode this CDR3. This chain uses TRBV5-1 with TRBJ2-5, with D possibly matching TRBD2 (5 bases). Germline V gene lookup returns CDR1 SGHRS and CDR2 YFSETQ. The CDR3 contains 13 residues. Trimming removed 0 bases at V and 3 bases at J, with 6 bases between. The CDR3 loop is CASSLAREETQYF. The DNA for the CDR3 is TGCGCCAGCAGCTTGGCGAGGGAAGAGACCCAGTACTTC.

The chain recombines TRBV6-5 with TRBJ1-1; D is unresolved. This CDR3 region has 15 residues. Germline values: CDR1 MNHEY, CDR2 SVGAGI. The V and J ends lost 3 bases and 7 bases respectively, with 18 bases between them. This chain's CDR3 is CASSYSRATGSEAFF. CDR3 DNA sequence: TGTGCCAGCAGTTATTCCCGGGCCACGGGGAGTGAAGCTTTCTTT.